This T cell receptor (beta chain) is from a study of beta chain features in type 1 diabetes. About the research overall: In all, some 110 million sorted cells from all samples were analyzed. Whole-study results and caveats: The study found fewer insertions and more deletions at VDJ junctions in type 1 diabetes patients. Shortening that was moderate but significant affected the TCRB CDR3s of Type 1 diabetes patients in all four CD4+ subsets.

This clone came up a few times. What it binds is unknown. Germline CDR1 is GTSNPN and CDR2 is SVGIG (reference sequence). Trimming stripped 8 bases from V and 6 bases from J, with 12 bases between. The length of the CDR3 is 11 residues. Isolated RNA was reverse transcribed in full, so expressed TCRB transcripts were sequenced. Naive, central memory and regulatory T cell samples produced a mean of roughly 3.9 million reads. Some clones are missing from TCRdb's copy, which holds only in-frame ones; the method was immunoSEQ multiplex PCR. The repertoire includes about 700,000 clones, 13% of them detected once, and around 0.022% sits in the top ten.

The gene calls are TRBV30 and TRBJ2-3; D might be TRBD1 (6 bases). The clonotype originates from a man aged 18-30 years with type 1 diabetes. The sequencing sample was made of naive CD4+ T cells from blood. This CDR3 reads CATAQGDTQYF. The CDR3 DNA is TGTGCCACCGCCCAGGGGGATACGCAGTATTTT.